Given below is one T cell receptor (beta chain) in context. Its antigen specificity is not known. Base qualities are missing; no much larger clone stands one base away. The source of the sample is a study of lymphopenia after photon versus proton radiotherapy (dated by TCRdb to the late 2010s). For the study in its entirety: The study compared the immunological effects of photon versus proton radiation therapy in patients with gastrointestinal tumors who developed high-grade lymphopenia. The goal of the study was to characterize the differences between the two radiation modalities in how they affect the immune system. The cohort comprised 15 to 20 patients with gastrointestinal tumors who received either photon or proton therapy and then developed lymphopenia.

Library preparation used the immunoSEQ multiplex PCR assay. T cell repertoires were profiled with deep sequencing of rearranged TCR beta loci together with multiparametric flow cytometry. Imported from immuneACCESS, the table was reduced by TCRdb to in-frame sequences with V and J called. These copies leave out some clones; in studies compared against another copy, an unresolved V gene accounts for under half, and the cause of the remainder is not known. The sample table records over 50,000 clones; approximately 84% of these occur just once. Roughly 2.3% of the sample belongs to the ten largest clones. The CDR1 and CDR2 encoded by the germline V gene are SGHTA and FQGNSA. V loses 2 bases, J loses 3 bases, and the germline ends lie 14 bases apart. The CDR3 holds 15 amino acids from the cysteine to the phenylalanine. Only the CDR3 DNA stays, 45 bases, in frame from base 1. General study outcomes and caveats: After the lymphocyte count nadir, photon-treated repertoires showed oligoclonal expansion, especially of CD8+ Temra cells, which drove the drop in diversity. Across the cohort, an inverse correlation was found between a larger post-nadir drop in TCR diversity and overall survival time among patients who died. The authors looked at the survival association only in patients who died, and they framed better survival with proton therapy as a possibility rather than a demonstrated result. During treatment, patients who received photon therapy lost naive T cells and TCR diversity and gained effector/memory populations, whereas patients who received proton therapy remained relatively stable.

The source of this sequence is a man aged 40-50 years with gastric cancer. The sample here was peripheral blood, taken from a patient treated with photon-based radiotherapy. The chain joins TRBV7-2 to TRBJ2-7; TRBD1 is a weak D gene call, 6 bases matching. The CDR3 reads as follows: CASSLQGSRDYEQYF. Read as DNA, the sequence is TGTGCCAGCAGCTTACAGGGGTCAAGGGACTACGAGCAGTACTTC.